The 25 T cell receptor beta chains presented below share a single source sample, sequenced in a study of blood T cell repertoires in COVID-19. Sequencing was performed with immunoSEQ multiplex PCR; in TCRdb, only in-frame clones are kept and a portion is missing. Here the sample spans about 290,000 clones, approximately 89% being singletons. The sequenced sample consisted of peripheral blood. Receptors originate from a woman under 40 with COVID-19, enrolled during active disease.

V gene TRBV28 combines with J gene TRBJ2-3; D remains ambiguous. The CDR3 spans 11 residues. Looked up from germline, CDR1 is MDHEN and CDR2 is SYDVKM. V dropped 3 bases and J dropped 9 bases, with 7 bases sitting between them. Written as DNA, the CDR3 is TGTGCCAGCAGTTTCCAGATAACGCAGTATTTT. Translation: CASSFQITQYF.

The chain joins TRBV7-9 to TRBJ1-1, with D possibly TRBD1 on 5 matching bases. Per germline, CDR1 SEHNR and CDR2 FQNEAQ (reference sequence). The CDR3 is 15 amino acids. The germline V and J ends were trimmed by 1 base and 1 base, with 10 bases remaining between them. The CDR3 coding sequence is TGTGCCAGCAGCTTAGTACAGGCGAGGAACACTGAAGCTTTCTTT. This sequence encodes CASSLVQARNTEAFF.

This clone appeared a few times. This chain uses TRBV11-3 with TRBJ2-3, with 7 bases aligning to TRBD1. Germline V lookup: CDR1 SGHNT, CDR2 YENEEA. The CDR3 is made up of 16 amino acids. Losses at the gene ends were 5 bases for V and 0 bases for J; bases not matched to a gene: 8. The CDR3 here is CASSVFGTASTDTQYF. CDR3 in DNA: TGTGCCAGCAGCGTCTTCGGGACAGCTAGCACAGATACGCAGTATTTT.

The chain couples TRBV11-2 to TRBJ1-3; 7 positions match TRBD1. The CDR3 contains 15 residues. Germline-derived CDR1 and CDR2 are SGHAT and FQNNGV. The junction had 2 bases not matched to a gene; V was cut back by 1 base and J by 2 bases. The DNA for the CDR3 is TGTGCCAGCAGCTTAGTCGGGACAGCTGGAAACACCATATATTTT. It translates to CASSLVGTAGNTIYF.

The rearrangement joins TRBV3-1 (or the pseudogene TRBV3-2) to TRBJ1-2; 7 bases are shared with TRBD1. Trimming at V came to 6 bases and at J to 3 bases, leaving 4 bases not matched to a gene. Germline V lookup: CDR1 LGHDT, CDR2 YNNKEL (reference sequence). This CDR3 is built from 13 residues. The CDR3 here is CASRLTGDYGYTF. The CDR3 nucleotides read TGTGCCAGCAGACTCACAGGGGACTATGGCTACACCTTC.

This chain links TRBV9 with TRBJ2-7; D gene unclear. The CDR3 has 15 amino acids. The germline V gene has CDR1 SGDLS and CDR2 YYNGEE. Trimming left V 4 bases short and J 1 base short, with 15 bases between. CDR3 region: CASSPQSQVSYEQYF. CDR3 DNA: TGTGCCAGCAGCCCCCAGTCTCAGGTTTCCTACGAGCAGTACTTC.

This chain connects TRBV4-1 to TRBJ1-2; TRBD1 matches at 7 bases. This CDR3 contains 18 residues. The V gene's germline CDR1 is MGHRA and CDR2 YSYEKL. Trimming removed 2 bases from V and 4 bases from J; junction bases left unmatched: 16. The CDR3 spells CASSQLIGQINRGYGYTF. The CDR3 DNA reads as TGCGCCAGCAGCCAACTTATCGGACAGATTAACAGGGGCTATGGCTACACCTTC.

The chain recombines TRBV5-5 with TRBJ2-7; 7 nucleotides line up with TRBD1. V shed 2 bases, J shed 2 bases, and the junction held 1 base outside the gene matches. The germline V gene has CDR1 SGHKS and CDR2 YYEKEE (reference sequence). This CDR3 is built from 13 residues. CDR3 sequence: CASSFQGAYEQYF. The CDR3 nucleotides are TGTGCCAGCAGCTTCCAGGGGGCCTACGAGCAGTACTTC.

This chain uses TRBV5-1 with TRBJ2-2; D not certain. The CDR3 totals 17 residues. Trimming took 4 bases from V and 2 from J, leaving 18 bases between them. Germline-derived CDR1 and CDR2 are SGHRS and YFSETQ. The CDR3 here is CASSPRPTARNTGELFF. In DNA, the CDR3 is TGCGCCAGCAGCCCCCGCCCCACCGCCAGAAACACCGGGGAGCTGTTTTTT.

The chain uses TRBV4-1 and TRBJ2-7; possibly TRBD1 for D (6 bases). This CDR3 has 16 amino acids. Trimming took off 4 bases at V and 0 bases at J, with 16 bases between the two ends. Germline-derived CDR1 and CDR2 are MGHRA and YSYEKL. The CDR3 loop is CASSRNQGSTSYEQYF. The CDR3 bases are TGCGCCAGCAGCCGTAACCAGGGGTCAACCTCCTACGAGCAGTACTTC.

V and J are TRBV5-5 and TRBJ2-7, with D possibly TRBD2 on 6 matching bases. The V end lost 7 bases, the J end lost 2 bases, and 16 bases lay between the germline ends. The V gene's germline CDR1 is SGHKS and CDR2 YYEKEE (reference sequence). The CDR3 is made up of 14 amino acids. The CDR3 loop reads CASGAGREPYEQYF. CDR3 sequence (DNA): TGTGCCAGCGGGGCCGGACGGGAGCCCTACGAGCAGTACTTC.

In its sample, this clone was seen once. J is TRBJ1-4 and V is TRBV18; D not resolved. CDR1 and CDR2 (germline): KGHSH, LQKENI. This CDR3 contains 14 residues. Deletions cut 3 bases from V and 7 bases from J, with 12 bases between. The CDR3 DNA follows: TGTGCCAGCTCACCCAGTCTCTCGGGTGAAAAACTGTTTTTT. The encoded protein is CASSPSLSGEKLFF.

The table lists this clone with a few counts. This chain uses TRBV5-1 with TRBJ2-1, with D uncertain. Trimming took 4 bases from V and 10 from J, leaving 12 bases between them. This CDR3 comprises 12 residues. The germline V gene has CDR1 SGHRS and CDR2 YFSETQ. The CDR3: CASSIPEAEQFF. DNA of the CDR3: TGCGCCAGCAGCATCCCTGAGGCGGAGCAGTTCTTC.

In DNA, the CDR3 is TGTGCCAGTAGGGTCACAAACTATGGCTACACCTTC. Its translation: CASRVTNYGYTF. The rearrangement links TRBV19 to TRBJ1-2; no clear D. The CDR3 runs to 12 residues. From germline, CDR1 is LNHDA and CDR2 SQIVND (reference sequence). V was shortened by 6 bases and J by 2 bases, with 7 bases between the two germline ends.

The CDR3 spells CASSYQGLSQPQHF. As DNA, the CDR3 is TGTGCCAGCAGTTACCAGGGGTTAAGTCAGCCCCAGCATTTT. The V gene is TRBV2, the J gene TRBJ1-5; tentative D call: TRBD1 (6 bases). Trimming left V 5 bases short and J 6 bases short, with 14 bases between. The CDR3 runs to 14 residues. Germline CDR1 SNHLY, CDR2 FYNNEI. The whole variable domain, filled in from reference TRBV2 and TRBJ1-5, reads EPEVTQTPSHQVTQMGQEVILRCVPISNHLYFYWYRQILGQKVEFLVSFYNNEISEKSEIFDDQFSVERPDGSNFTLKIRSTKLEDSAMYFCASSYQGLSQPQHFGDGTRLSIL.

This chain links TRBV7-6 with TRBJ2-5; 14 bases line up with TRBD2. The germline V gene has CDR1 SGHVS and CDR2 FNYEAQ. Trimming removed 2 bases from V and 5 bases from J; junction bases left unmatched: 7. This CDR3 is 17 amino acids long. The CDR3 loop reads CASSLRGRTSGGETQYF. CDR3 bases: TGTGCCAGCAGCTTACGTGGGCGGACTAGCGGGGGGGAGACCCAGTACTTC.

This rearrangement joins TRBV5-1 to TRBJ1-2; TRBD1 matches at 9 bases. The germline gives CDR1 SGHRS, CDR2 YFSETQ. This CDR3 contains 12 residues. V shed 5 bases and J 5 bases; nucleotides not matched to a gene: 1. For the CDR3, the DNA is TGCGCCAGCAGAGGGACAGGGTATGGCTACACCTTC. Its protein is CASRGTGYGYTF.

The rearrangement uses TRBV27 and TRBJ2-7, with TRBD1 as a possible D gene (5 bases). The V end lost 2 bases, the J end lost 2 bases, and 10 bases lay between the germline ends. The CDR3 covers 14 residues. The germline gives CDR1 MNHEY, CDR2 SMNVEV (reference sequence). CDR3 loop: CASSLPTEPYEQYF. Here the CDR3 DNA reads TGTGCCAGCAGTTTACCGACAGAACCCTACGAGCAGTACTTC.

The gene calls are TRBV7-9 and TRBJ2-7; D is perhaps TRBD1 (6 bases). CDR3 length equals 15 residues. Germline CDR1 SEHNR, CDR2 FQNEAQ (reference sequence). Trimming pared 1 base from V and 3 bases from J, leaving 13 bases between. The CDR3 DNA reads TGTGCCAGCAGCTTAGGACCGCAGGGGTACTACGAGCAGTACTTC. Translation: CASSLGPQGYYEQYF.

The genes are TRBV6-5 and TRBJ1-1; D is possibly TRBD1 (6 bases). V lost 0 bases, J lost 3 bases, and 11 bases lay in between. The CDR3 extends over 15 amino acids. From germline, CDR1 is MNHEY and CDR2 SVGAGI. The CDR3 spells CASSYSLGADTEAFF. The CDR3 DNA sequence: TGTGCCAGCAGTTACTCGTTGGGGGCCGACACTGAAGCTTTCTTT.

V usage is TRBV7-9 and J usage is TRBJ2-6; no clear D gene. Germline-derived CDR1 and CDR2 are SEHNR and FQNEAQ (reference sequence). There are 17 residues in the CDR3. V dropped 3 bases and J dropped 0 bases, with 12 bases sitting between them. The CDR3 protein is CASSFRGTDSGANVLTF. The CDR3 region has the DNA TGTGCCAGCAGCTTTCGCGGCACCGACTCTGGGGCCAACGTCCTGACTTTC. Using reference TRBV7-9 and TRBJ2-6 for the parts outside the CDR3, the full variable domain is DTGVSQNPRHKITKRGQNVTFRCDPISEHNRLYWYRQTLGQGPEFLTYFQNEAQLEKSRLLSDRFSAERPKGSFSTLEIQRTEQGDSAMYLCASSFRGTDSGANVLTFGAGSRLTVL.

J is TRBJ2-7 and V is TRBV19; a weak D match, TRBD2 (6 bases). With 7 bases removed from V and 5 bases from J, the gap between germline ends came to 18 bases. The CDR3 has 14 amino acids. CDR1 and CDR2 (germline): LNHDA, SQIVND (reference sequence). CDR3 nucleotide sequence: TGTGCCAGTAAGCAGGGCAGGGAGGTCCACGAGCAGTACTTC. Protein sequence: CASKQGREVHEQYF.

CDR3 loop: CASSPQGSQPNEKLFF. The CDR3 DNA reads TGTGCCAGCAGCCCCCAGGGGTCACAGCCTAATGAAAAACTGTTTTTT. The V and J genes are TRBV7-9 and TRBJ1-4, with D possibly matching TRBD1 (6 bases). Trimming left V 5 bases short and J 3 bases short, with 16 bases between. Germline values: CDR1 SEHNR, CDR2 FQNEAQ (reference sequence). This CDR3 spans 16 amino acids.

The chain uses TRBV12-3 or TRBV12-4 and TRBJ2-1, with TRBD2 matching 7 bases. The CDR3 contains 11 residues. With 7 bases clipped from V and 10 bases from J, the junction kept 4 bases outside the gene matches. Here the CDR3 reads CASTAGVEQFF. The CDR3 DNA sequence: TGTGCCAGCACCGCGGGGGTAGAGCAGTTCTTC.

The V and J genes are TRBV28 and TRBJ1-5; unclear D gene. The CDR3 length is 15 residues. Germline V gene lookup returns CDR1 MDHEN and CDR2 SYDVKM. V was pared by 7 bases and J by 1 base, with 14 bases between. This CDR3 is CASKDPRFSNQPQHF. The CDR3, as DNA: TGTGCCAGCAAAGACCCCAGGTTCAGCAATCAGCCCCAGCATTTT.